The T cell receptor (beta chain) described here comes from a study of T cell repertoires in aging, cancer and after chemotherapy. For the study at large: Six age groups, ranging from 30 or younger to 70 or older, included the donors.

Peripheral blood genomic DNA, not sorted cells or RNA, was the template. Judged by abundance, this clonotype is large. Its target is unknown. Findings and limits, study-wide: Loss of evenness, beyond lost richness, contributed to age-related TCR diversity decline in cancer patients.

Multiplex touch-down PCR with TRB-A/B primers amplified rearranged V-D-J TRB sequences. TCRdb re-called the multiplex PCR reads with MiXCR, one entry per CDR3 protein. The profile shows approximately 1,200 distinct CDR3 sequences, around 25% of them singletons. This receptor was taken from a human donor with a solid tumor. The specimen was blood.

CDR3 coding DNA: TGTGCCAGCAGCCCTAGACTAGCGGGAGACTACAATGAGCAGTTCTTC. Its protein product is CASSPRLAGDYNEQFF. The chain has TRBV7-2 and TRBJ2-1, with 12 bases lining up with TRBD2. V lost 5 bases, J lost 3 bases, and 5 bases stayed unmatched. The CDR3 consists of 16 residues. Germline loops: CDR1 SGHTA, CDR2 FQGNSA.